Listed below are T cell receptor beta chains from one sample, sequenced in a study of shared clonotypes between healthy human individuals. Repertoires were generated with immunoSEQ multiplex PCR, while TCRdb's copy carries only in-frame clones and drops some. In the table there are some 740,000 clones, approximately 92% of which are singletons. Sequencing was done on a sample of naive CD8+ T cells sorted from blood. Every receptor here comes from a man between 25 and 39 years old in good health. Both conserved end residues are part of each CDR3. D genes are given only for firm matches. The size of a clone is reported for some rows only, either as once, few or many, or as a class for expanded clones.

D gene,clone size,J gene,V gene,CDR3 protein,CDR3 DNA
TRBD1,NA,TRBJ2-7,TRBV13,CASSLGQGYEQYF,TGTGCCAGCAGTCTCGGACAGGGCTACGAGCAGTACTTC
NA,NA,TRBJ2-1,TRBV29-1,CSVDVDSYNEQFF,TGCAGCGTTGATGTGGACTCCTACAATGAGCAGTTCTTC
TRBD1,once,TRBJ2-1,TRBV19,CASSMETGLTGTYNEQFF,TGTGCCAGTAGTATGGAGACAGGGTTGACGGGAACCTACAATGAGCAGTTCTTC
TRBD1,NA,TRBJ1-4,TRBV27,CASSALGQGFEKLFF,TGTGCCAGCAGTGCCTTGGGACAGGGGTTTGAAAAACTGTTTTTT
TRBD2,once,TRBJ2-7,TRBV4-1,CASSQLAGGAYEQYF,TGCGCCAGCAGCCAACTAGCGGGAGGCGCCTACGAGCAGTACTTC
TRBD1,NA,TRBJ1-2,TRBV27,CASSFGTGGSYGYTF,TGTGCCAGCAGTTTCGGGACAGGGGGCTCCTATGGCTACACCTTC
NA,NA,TRBJ2-5,TRBV19,CASIKFGARGETQYF,TGTGCCAGTATCAAGTTCGGAGCGAGGGGAGAGACCCAGTACTTC
NA,NA,TRBJ2-7,TRBV28,CASSLNRVGHEQYF,TGTGCCAGCAGTTTAAACCGGGTCGGGCACGAGCAGTACTTC
NA,NA,TRBJ2-5,TRBV12-5,CASGLCPQVFPKVQETQYF,TGTGCTAGTGGTTTGTGCCCTCAAGTTTTCCCCAAGGTCCAAGAGACCCAGTACTTC
NA,NA,TRBJ1-1,TRBV10-2,CASSAMTGNTEAFF,TGCGCCAGCAGTGCAATGACGGGGAACACTGAAGCTTTCTTT
TRBD1,NA,TRBJ1-1,TRBV4-1,CASSQGQQNTEAFF,TGCGCCAGCAGCCAGGGACAGCAGAACACTGAAGCTTTCTTT
TRBD2,once,TRBJ2-1,TRBV7-9,CASSPRLAGGTYNEQFF,TGTGCCAGCAGCCCGAGACTAGCGGGAGGGACCTACAATGAGCAGTTCTTC
NA,NA,TRBJ2-7,TRBV21-1,CASGVARVAGACEQYF,TGTGCCAGCGGGGTCGCCCGAGTAGCGGGAGCTTGCGAGCAGTACTTC
TRBD1,NA,TRBJ2-5,TRBV13,CASSTGQGYSEETQYF,TGTGCCAGCAGCACGGGACAGGGATACTCAGAGGAGACCCAGTACTTC
TRBD2,NA,TRBJ2-7,TRBV7-9,CASSQTLAGAHEQYF,TGTGCCAGCAGCCAGACGTTAGCGGGAGCCCACGAGCAGTACTTC
TRBD1,NA,TRBJ1-1,TRBV19,CASRDRGVNTEAFF,TGTGCCAGCCGTGACAGGGGGGTGAACACTGAAGCTTTCTTT
TRBD1,NA,TRBJ1-1,TRBV18,CASSPETGEVFMNTEAFF,TGTGCCAGCTCACCCGAGACAGGGGAGGTTTTCATGAACACTGAAGCTTTCTTT
TRBD2,NA,TRBJ2-1,TRBV7-9,CASSLVGGGYNEQFF,TGTGCCAGCAGCTTAGTTGGGGGAGGGTACAATGAGCAGTTCTTC
NA,NA,TRBJ1-4,TRBV19,CASSIGAINNEKLFF,TGTGCCAGTAGTATTGGAGCTATAAATAATGAAAAACTGTTTTTT
NA,NA,TRBJ1-1,TRBV5-5,CASTLEGYTAEAFF,TGTGCCAGCACCCTCGAGGGGTACACGGCTGAAGCTTTCTTT
TRBD2,NA,TRBJ2-5,TRBV2,CASSFTPLAGDFHSETQYF,TGTGCCAGCAGTTTTACACCGCTAGCGGGAGATTTCCATTCAGAGACCCAGTACTTC
NA,NA,TRBJ2-7,TRBV28,CASRLRDWPSYEQYF,TGTGCCAGCAGACTCCGGGACTGGCCCTCCTACGAGCAGTACTTC
NA,once,TRBJ2-7,TRBV27,CASSLSRSGSSYEQYF,TGTGCCAGCAGTTTATCACGATCCGGGAGCTCCTACGAGCAGTACTTC
NA,NA,TRBJ2-5,TRBV6-1,CASSDGTPIFQETQYF,TGTGCCAGCAGTGACGGGACACCAATATTCCAAGAGACCCAGTACTTC
TRBD1,once,TRBJ1-2,TRBV7-8,CASSLKLDRGPGGYGYTF,TGTGCCAGCAGCTTAAAACTAGACAGGGGGCCCGGTGGCTATGGCTACACCTTC
NA,NA,TRBJ1-2,TRBV15,CATSSTGTNYGYTF,TGTGCCACCAGCAGCACCGGGACTAACTATGGCTACACCTTC
TRBD1,NA,TRBJ2-2,TRBV27,CASSLSIGDRGTGELFF,TGTGCCAGCAGTTTATCGATCGGGGACAGAGGGACCGGGGAGCTGTTTTTT
NA,NA,TRBJ2-1,TRBV29-1,CSVKSSYNEQFF,TGCAGCGTGAAAAGCTCCTACAATGAGCAGTTCTTC
TRBD2,NA,TRBJ2-1,TRBV25-1,CASRVSGTSHNEQFF,TGTGCCAGCAGGGTTAGCGGGACCTCCCACAATGAGCAGTTCTTC
TRBD2,NA,TRBJ2-1,TRBV5-1,CASSLGLAGNYNEQFF,TGCGCCAGCAGCTTGGGGCTAGCGGGGAATTACAATGAGCAGTTCTTC
NA,NA,TRBJ1-1,TRBV14,CASSQESLGDTEAFF,TGTGCCAGCAGCCAAGAGAGCTTAGGGGATACTGAAGCTTTCTTT